This is a list of T cell receptor beta chains from one sample in a study of T cells in localized non-small cell lung cancer. Measured with immunoSEQ multiplex PCR; TCRdb has only the in-frame clones, and not every one. The sample lists approximately 54,000 clones, roughly 90% seen once, with 4.5% to 5.5% in the top ten. This sample comprised peripheral blood, obtained before any cancer treatment. The source is a woman aged 35 to 69 with stage I lung adenocarcinoma. CDR3s include the opening cysteine and the closing phenylalanine or tryptophan. D genes are given only for firm matches. Not every row has a clone size; where given, it reads once, few, many or a size class.

clone size,J gene,D gene,V gene,CDR3 DNA,CDR3 protein
.,TRBJ1-3,.,TRBV7-3,TGTGCCAGCAGCCAGACAATTGGAAACACCATATATTTT,CASSQTIGNTIYF
.,TRBJ2-4,.,TRBV30,TGTGCCTGTAGCGAGGGCGGTGGCATTCAGTACTTC,CACSEGGGIQYF
.,TRBJ1-5,.,TRBV10-3,TGTGCCATCAGTGAGTCGGGGGATAGCAATCAGCCCCAGCATTTT,CAISESGDSNQPQHF
.,TRBJ1-1,.,TRBV29-1,TGCAGCGTTGCGAGTCTAGGCGTCGTTCCGACGAACACTGAAGCTTTCTTT,CSVASLGVVPTNTEAFF
.,TRBJ2-7,.,TRBV15,TGTGCCACCAGCAGAGTCTGGGGGGACACCTACGAGCAGTACTTC,CATSRVWGDTYEQYF
few,TRBJ1-1,.,TRBV6-6,TGTGCCAGCAGTTTATCCTCGGGACCTGAAGCTTTCTTT,CASSLSSGPEAFF
.,TRBJ2-5,TRBD2,TRBV5-1,TGCGCCAGCAGCTTGGCCACTAGCGGGGGGGCCGGTGAGACCCAGTACTTC,CASSLATSGGAGETQYF
.,TRBJ2-1,.,TRBV11-3,TGTGCCAGCAGCTTAGACAGGAAATCTAACAATGAGCAGTTCTTC,CASSLDRKSNNEQFF
.,TRBJ2-3,TRBD2,TRBV9,TGTGCCAGCAGCGTGGGCGGGGGGGCAGATACGCAGTATTTT,CASSVGGGADTQYF
.,TRBJ1-1,.,TRBV10-3,TGTGCCATACTCCGGGACACTGAAGCTTTCTTT,CAILRDTEAFF
.,TRBJ1-5,TRBD1,TRBV6-5,TGTGCCAGCAGATTTCCGGGACAGGGGGGCCAGCCCCAGCATTTT,CASRFPGQGGQPQHF
.,TRBJ1-2,TRBD1,TRBV15,TGTGCCACCAGCAGAGATGGGACAGGTGGAATCTATGGCTACACCTTC,CATSRDGTGGIYGYTF
.,TRBJ1-1,TRBD1,TRBV7-3,TGTGCCAGCAGCACGACAGGGGTCGCCACTGAAGCTTTCTTT,CASSTTGVATEAFF
.,TRBJ2-1,TRBD2,TRBV5-1,TGCGCCAGTACGGCCCGGGGGGGGCTCTACAATGAGCAGTTCTTC,CASTARGGLYNEQFF
.,TRBJ2-3,TRBD1,TRBV9,TGTGCCAGCAGCGCCGGGACAGGAATCACAGATACGCAGTATTTT,CASSAGTGITDTQYF
.,TRBJ2-3,.,TRBV7-8,TGTGCCAGCAGCCCCCGGGGTGATACGCAGTATTTT,CASSPRGDTQYF
.,TRBJ2-7,.,TRBV6-1,TGTGCCCATAAGGGGCAGAACTACGAGCAGTACTTC,CAHKGQNYEQYF
.,TRBJ2-3,.,TRBV9,TGTGCCAGCAGCGTAGCCGCTCTGAGGGATACGCAGTATTTT,CASSVAALRDTQYF
once,TRBJ1-1,.,TRBV10-1,TGCGCCAGCAAAGCGGGTGGAATGAACACTGAAGCTTTCTTT,CASKAGGMNTEAFF
.,TRBJ2-5,.,TRBV19,TGTGCCAGTAGCCCCGCGTCGGGGATAGAGACCCAGTACTTC,CASSPASGIETQYF
.,TRBJ1-5,TRBD1,TRBV2,TGTGCCAGCTCTGGACAGGACAATCAGCCCCAGCATTTT,CASSGQDNQPQHF
few,TRBJ2-7,TRBD1,TRBV12-5,TGTGCTAGTGGCGACCCGAGACAGGGTCACGAGCAGTACTTC,CASGDPRQGHEQYF
.,TRBJ2-3,TRBD2,TRBV5-1,TGCGCCAGCAGCTTGGGGACTAGCGGAGATACGCAGTATTTT,CASSLGTSGDTQYF
.,TRBJ1-2,.,TRBV29-1,TGCAGCGTTGAGGGTCGCTATGGCTACACCTTC,CSVEGRYGYTF
.,TRBJ2-5,TRBD1,TRBV28,TGTGCCAGCAGTCCACTCCTCATCCGGGACAGAGGACGGGAGACCCAGTACTTC,CASSPLLIRDRGRETQYF
.,TRBJ2-2,TRBD1,TRBV19,TGTGCCACCGAGCCCCCGGGACAGGGGGCCGGGGAGCTGTTTTTT,CATEPPGQGAGELFF
.,TRBJ2-3,TRBD2,TRBV9,TGTGCCAGCAGCGTCGCGGGGGGAGGGACAGATACGCAGTATTTT,CASSVAGGGTDTQYF
.,TRBJ2-7,.,TRBV28,TGTGCCAGCAGTTTTTGGACGGGGGAGCAGTACTTC,CASSFWTGEQYF
.,TRBJ2-5,.,TRBV28,TGTGCCAGCAGTTCCCCGGGCCACTCGGGGGAGACCCAGTACTTC,CASSSPGHSGETQYF
.,TRBJ2-7,TRBD1,TRBV13,TGCGCCAGCAGCTTAACCGGGACAGGGGGCTACGAGCAGTACTTC,CASSLTGTGGYEQYF
.,TRBJ1-1,.,TRBV18,TGTGCCAGCTCACGGTGGAACACTGAAGCTTTCTTT,CASSRWNTEAFF
.,TRBJ2-5,.,TRBV16,TGTGCCAGCAGCCTTGGCCTACAAGAGACCCAGTACTTC,CASSLGLQETQYF
.,TRBJ2-2,TRBD2,TRBV11-2,TGTGCCAGCAGCCCGGGACTAGCGAACACCGGGGAGCTGTTTTTT,CASSPGLANTGELFF
.,TRBJ1-2,.,TRBV19,TGTGCCAGTTCTCTTCGGGAGGGTGGCTATGGCTACACCTTC,CASSLREGGYGYTF
.,TRBJ1-1,TRBD1,TRBV19,TGTGCCAGTAAGGGCGGGACAGTAAACACTGAAGCTTTCTTT,CASKGGTVNTEAFF
.,TRBJ2-7,.,TRBV6-6,TGTGCCAGCAGTTCTTCCGGCTACGAGCAGTACTTC,CASSSSGYEQYF
.,TRBJ1-1,TRBD1,TRBV6-5,TGTGCCAGCAGTTACGGGACAGTCCTGAACACTGAAGCTTTCTTT,CASSYGTVLNTEAFF
.,TRBJ2-7,TRBD2,TRBV2,TGTGCCAGCACCTCGACTAGCGGGGGCGGCGAGCAGTACTTC,CASTSTSGGGEQYF
once,TRBJ2-2,TRBD1,TRBV4-3,TGCGCCAGCAGCCAAGATGGGACAGGGTCGAACACCGGGGAGCTGTTTTTT,CASSQDGTGSNTGELFF